The 4 T cell receptor beta chains below come from one sample, sequenced in a study of cytomegalovirus exposure and HLA in healthy donors. The PCR ran on 60 Vbeta and 13 Jbeta primers. Profiling relied on immunoSEQ multiplex PCR, and the TCRdb table lists in-frame clones only, not all of them. Found here are about 120,000 clones, over 60% of them singletons; the top ten hold roughly 1.4%. Source material: PBMCs. These receptors originate from a man younger than 35 in good health and CMV-seronegative.

This clone was seen a handful of times. The V gene is TRBV30, the J gene TRBJ2-7; a possible D gene is TRBD1 (5 bases). Germline V CDR1 and CDR2: GTSNPN, SVGIG (reference sequence). The CDR3 covers 14 residues. Trimming left V 0 bases short and J 7 bases short, with 16 bases between. The CDR3: CAWSVLARDGEQYF. As DNA, the CDR3 is TGTGCCTGGAGTGTACTGGCCAGGGATGGGGAGCAGTACTTC.

The chain uses TRBV29-1 and TRBJ2-7; weak D call: TRBD2 (7 bases). The length of the CDR3 is 14 residues. Germline V gene sequence: CDR1 SQVTM, CDR2 ANQGSEA. V was shortened by 7 bases and J by 7 bases, with 23 bases between the two germline ends. The CDR3 coding sequence is TGCAGCGCGAGGGGGGGCCACATAAGGGAGGAGCAGTACTTC. Translating gives CSARGGHIREEQYF.

This chain uses TRBV9 with TRBJ1-6; D is perhaps TRBD1 (6 bases). This CDR3 has 15 residues. V was shortened by 4 bases and J by 7 bases, with 15 bases between the two germline ends. In germline, CDR1 is SGDLS, CDR2 YYNGEE. The DNA for the CDR3 is TGTGCCAGCAGCCCCCGACAGGAATGGAATTCACCCCTCCACTTT. Residues: CASSPRQEWNSPLHF.

The chain recombines TRBV5-1 with TRBJ1-1; TRBD1 matches 8 bases. The CDR3 loop spans 14 amino acids. V dropped 1 base and J dropped 4; count of bases not matched to a gene: 3. Germline V gene sequence: CDR1 SGHRS, CDR2 YFSETQ. CDR3 coding DNA: TGCGCCAGCAGCTTGACAGGGGGTGCCACTGAAGCTTTCTTT. Translating gives CASSLTGGATEAFF.